This T cell receptor (beta chain) was profiled in a study of graft-versus-host responses after intestinal transplantation. As for the study in general: Those transplanted obtained multivisceral, liver-intestinal, or isolated intestinal grafts.

Produced via immunoSEQ multiplex PCR; TCRdb's table is partial and in-frame only. The table lists 20,000 to 25,000 clones, about 45% of them singletons, with over 1.1% in the top ten. V lost 0 bases to trimming and J lost 2 bases, with 8 bases between them. Germline V gene sequence: CDR1 MGHRA, CDR2 YSYEKL. This CDR3 is built from 15 residues. This clone has more than one count but fewer than ten. Responders (200,000, CFSE-labeled) were co-plated with 200,000 irradiated, violet-dye-labeled stimulators. After the reaction, proliferating CFSE-low CD3+CD4+ and CD3+CD8+ responders were sorted. The clonotype was recovered from a human patient who was an organ donor for intestinal transplantation. The sequencing here drew on alloreactive CD8+ T cells from a mixed lymphocyte reaction culture, taken before transplantation. Subset denoted: CFSE-low proliferating T cells sorted from approximately 6-day pre-transplant mixed lymphocyte reaction (GvH or HvG direction). The chain is built from TRBV4-1 and TRBJ1-3, with no clear D. Written as DNA, the CDR3 is TGCGCCAGCAGCCAAGATGAGGGAACTGGAAACACCATATATTTT. Amino acid sequence: CASSQDEGTGNTIYF.